Listed below are T cell receptor beta chains from one sample, sequenced in a study of breast tumors, draining lymph nodes, adjacent tissues. TCRdb itself ran the multiplex PCR reads through MiXCR, one entry per CDR3 protein. The sample includes fewer than 140,000 distinct CDR3 sequences, about 30% seen only once; the top ten take under 6.5%. The sample was axillary lymph node tissue. Receptors originate from a female donor with breast cancer. Some clones in this sample may be carry-over from other donors' samples. CDR3s include the opening cysteine and the closing phenylalanine or tryptophan. The D gene is left open where the match is weak.

j_call d_call v_call cdr3_aa
TRBJ2-2 NA TRBV20-1 CSASRPPVGELFF
TRBJ1-2 NA TRBV16 CASSRDGNYGYTF
TRBJ1-2 TRBD1 TRBV7-2 CASSLNRDSYGYTF
TRBJ2-2 NA TRBV19 CASSRGPAGELVF
TRBJ1-5 NA TRBV15 CATSKWNQPQHF
TRBJ1-2 TRBD1 TRBV3-1 CASSLGTGRTANYGYTF
TRBJ2-1 NA TRBV20-1 CSASGNGYNEQFF
TRBJ2-5 NA TRBV6-2/TRBV6-3 CASTQGVETQYF
TRBJ2-2 TRBD2 TRBV9 CASSATSGGSTGELFF
TRBJ2-3 TRBD2 TRBV15 CATSRDTLAGSSTDTQYF
TRBJ2-1 TRBD2 TRBV7-8 CASSLKGLRGDSHNEQFF
TRBJ2-2 NA TRBV4-3 CASSRTVNTGELFF
TRBJ2-7 NA TRBV30 CAWSVRQGHYEQYF
TRBJ1-6 NA TRBV19 CASSTRSAGYNSPLHF
TRBJ2-3 NA TRBV3-1 CASSHRADTQYF
TRBJ2-1 NA TRBV7-9 CASRSSASSYNEQFF
TRBJ2-1 NA TRBV12-3/TRBV12-4 CASSRLLGQFF
TRBJ2-5 NA TRBV6-6 CASSFTGVGQETQYF
TRBJ2-7 TRBD2 TRBV6-5 CASSHLAGVYEQYF
TRBJ1-3 NA TRBV12-3/TRBV12-4 CASSLALRNTIYF
TRBJ1-2 NA TRBV6-6 CASSSSDSPWGYTF
TRBJ2-1 NA TRBV20-1 CSARSQGGESYNEQFF
TRBJ1-4 TRBD1 TRBV20-1 CSARGGQGIQRANEKLFF
TRBJ1-1 NA TRBV12-3/TRBV12-4 CASSLRHQNTEAFF
TRBJ2-1 NA TRBV7-8 CASSSRLVPMGCEQFF
TRBJ2-5 NA TRBV24-1 CATSDGRLLEETQYF
TRBJ2-5 TRBD2 TRBV7-8 CASSPSVAGGQAQYF
TRBJ2-2 TRBD2 TRBV19 CASGEAGGETGELFF
TRBJ1-2 NA TRBV5-6 CASRSTYGYTF
TRBJ2-2 TRBD1 TRBV7-3 CASSPQGGLITGELFF
TRBJ2-1 NA TRBV5-6 CASSFAGANEQFF
TRBJ2-5 NA TRBV5-4 CASSLRNQETQYF
TRBJ1-1 NA TRBV3-1 CASAANTEAFF
TRBJ2-5 NA TRBV5-1 CASMPDQETQYF
TRBJ2-7 TRBD2 TRBV5-1 CASSVAGGGGYEQYF
TRBJ2-7 NA TRBV25-1 CASSERGGNGSSSYEQYF
TRBJ1-1 NA TRBV10-3 CAISAGNRASEAFF
TRBJ2-3 TRBD2 TRBV7-9 CASNRGGVSTDTQYF
TRBJ1-3 NA TRBV28 CASSLAGRTFGNTIYF
TRBJ2-2 TRBD1 TRBV20-1 CSARGDRGNTGELFF
TRBJ2-7 NA TRBV7-3 CASSLMYGVPYEQYF
TRBJ1-6 TRBD1 TRBV4-1 CASSQAGTESSYDPPLHF
TRBJ1-5 NA TRBV6-2/TRBV6-3 CASRLTGSTQPQHF